This is a list of T cell receptor beta chains from one sample in a study of T cells expressing NK-cell markers. From the 5' RACE reads, TCRdb lists one entry per CDR3 protein and no DNA. This sample's table has approximately 420,000 distinct CDR3 sequences. The sample was blood T cells: a sorted CD56 or NKG2C T cell subset, CD4+ or CD8+ T cells, or bulk PBMC T cells (not recorded which). The receptor source for this set is a woman in her fifties or sixties in good health. CDR3s include the opening cysteine and the closing phenylalanine or tryptophan.

V: TRBV27
J: TRBJ1-5
CDR3: CASSPLLFRDNDQPQHF

V: TRBV11-2
J: TRBJ2-1
CDR3: CASSPRTLGNEQFF

V: TRBV29-1
J: TRBJ1-1
CDR3: CSVPGGGGTEAFF

V: TRBV7-9
J: TRBJ2-2
CDR3: CASTSGINTGELFF

V: TRBV29-1
J: TRBJ2-2
CDR3: CSASGTGNTGELFF

V: TRBV2
J: TRBJ2-2
CDR3: CASLLETTGELFF

V: TRBV10-3
J: TRBJ2-3
CDR3: CAISGGSTDTQYF

V: TRBV29-1
J: TRBJ1-3
CDR3: CSVAGDVDLSHGNTIYF

V: TRBV4-1
J: TRBJ2-2
CDR3: CASSNTGANTGELFF

V: TRBV12-3/TRBV12-4
J: TRBJ2-7
CDR3: CASSLSAGEQYF

V: TRBV7-7
J: TRBJ2-5
CDR3: CASSSTGTIQETQYF

V: TRBV2
J: TRBJ2-7
CDR3: CASSVGDISYEQYF

V: TRBV12-3/TRBV12-4
J: TRBJ2-7
CDR3: CASRKTGLKYEQYF

V: TRBV12-3/TRBV12-4
J: TRBJ2-3
CDR3: CASSFDKGGGTDTQYF

V: TRBV12-3/TRBV12-4
J: TRBJ1-2
CDR3: CASSSALNGYTF

V: TRBV10-3
J: TRBJ2-2
CDR3: CAISVDSLTGELFF

V: TRBV28
J: TRBJ1-2
CDR3: CASSSGNYGYTF

V: TRBV6-1
J: TRBJ2-7
CDR3: CASKVSPTGGYEQYF

V: TRBV5-1
J: TRBJ2-5
CDR3: CASSPEDYQETQYF

V: TRBV2
J: TRBJ2-1
CDR3: CASLAGSYNEQFF

V: TRBV11-2
J: TRBJ2-3
CDR3: CASSLWGTRTDTQYF

V: TRBV6-6
J: TRBJ2-1
CDR3: CASSLWEQAGTKFF

V: TRBV12-3/TRBV12-4
J: TRBJ2-5
CDR3: CASSSQKETVTDRETQYF

V: TRBV6-5
J: TRBJ1-1
CDR3: CASSYSFGSFTEAFF

V: TRBV11-3
J: TRBJ2-2
CDR3: CASNSREGTGELFF

V: TRBV3-1
J: TRBJ1-6
CDR3: CASSHTLFGQIRKNSPLHF

V: TRBV2
J: TRBJ1-5
CDR3: CASSGTDQPQHF

V: TRBV20-1
J: TRBJ2-1
CDR3: CSARALGMSGRRYNEQFF

V: TRBV12-3/TRBV12-4
J: TRBJ2-2
CDR3: CASSLSGAGELFF

V: TRBV30
J: TRBJ2-1
CDR3: CAWSVGLAEGGFF

V: TRBV20-1
J: TRBJ2-4
CDR3: CSASPGLAGGQYF

V: TRBV9
J: TRBJ1-3
CDR3: CASSPDPAGVQNTIYF

V: TRBV10-3
J: TRBJ2-1
CDR3: CAIRRTGREQSYNEQFF

V: TRBV3-1
J: TRBJ2-7
CDR3: CASSLTGGRGGQYF

V: TRBV25-1
J: TRBJ2-1
CDR3: CASSELRTGDEQFF

V: TRBV6-2/TRBV6-3
J: TRBJ1-3
CDR3: CASSYEKRPGNTIYF

V: TRBV5-1
J: TRBJ2-1
CDR3: CASSPDAGGRGEQFF

V: TRBV24-1
J: TRBJ2-3
CDR3: CATSVSGGSTNTQYF

V: TRBV27
J: TRBJ2-1
CDR3: CASSPRGSPFRGSYNEQFF

V: TRBV12-3/TRBV12-4
J: TRBJ2-1
CDR3: CASSDTLAGVRDEQFF

V: TRBV12-3/TRBV12-4
J: TRBJ2-1
CDR3: CASSSSAVYEQFF

V: TRBV5-1
J: TRBJ1-3
CDR3: CASSLPQSSGNTIYF

V: TRBV29-1
J: TRBJ2-3
CDR3: CSHGTPLSTDTQYF

V: TRBV12-3/TRBV12-4
J: TRBJ2-4
CDR3: CASSFGRVLAKNIQYF

V: TRBV7-9
J: TRBJ2-3
CDR3: CASSLAPSGPDTQYF

V: TRBV5-1
J: TRBJ2-1
CDR3: CASRLELATHNEQFF

V: TRBV9
J: TRBJ2-1
CDR3: CASSVLLRSGRAEQFF

V: TRBV7-2
J: TRBJ2-7
CDR3: CASSLAASRNYEQYF